Here is one T cell receptor beta chain with its context. Data came from immunoSEQ multiplex PCR; TCRdb stores just in-frame clones and leaves some out. The profile shows around 2.5 million clones, roughly 93% of them singletons. The data belong to a study of shared clonotypes between healthy human individuals. The germline CDR1 and CDR2 sequences are SGHTA and FQGNSA. The CDR3 loop spans 13 amino acids. Trimming removed 5 bases from V and 2 bases from J, with 10 bases in between. This clonotype was obtained from a man between 18 and 29 years old in good health. Some clones in this sample may be carry-over from other donors' samples. Sequenced sample: naive CD4+ T cells from PBMCs. As for subset: CD45RA+ positively selected. V and J are TRBV7-2 and TRBJ2-7, with a possible D match to TRBD2 (6 bases). The CDR3 nucleotides read TGTGCCAGCAGCCGGGGACTCACCTACGAGCAGTACTTC. Residues: CASSRGLTYEQYF.